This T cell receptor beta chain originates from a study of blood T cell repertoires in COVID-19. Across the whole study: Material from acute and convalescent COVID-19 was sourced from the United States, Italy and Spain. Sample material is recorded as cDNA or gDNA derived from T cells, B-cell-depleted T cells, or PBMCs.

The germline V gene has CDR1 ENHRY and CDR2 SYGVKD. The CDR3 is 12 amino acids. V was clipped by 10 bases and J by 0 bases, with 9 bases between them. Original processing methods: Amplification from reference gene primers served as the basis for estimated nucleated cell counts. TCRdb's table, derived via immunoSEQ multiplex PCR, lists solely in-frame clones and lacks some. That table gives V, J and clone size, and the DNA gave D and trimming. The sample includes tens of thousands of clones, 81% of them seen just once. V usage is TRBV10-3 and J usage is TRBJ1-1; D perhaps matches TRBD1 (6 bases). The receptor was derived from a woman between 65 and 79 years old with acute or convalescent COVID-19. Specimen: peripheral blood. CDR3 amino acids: CASGQMNTEAFF. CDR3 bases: TGTGCCAGCGGACAGATGAACACTGAAGCTTTCTTT.